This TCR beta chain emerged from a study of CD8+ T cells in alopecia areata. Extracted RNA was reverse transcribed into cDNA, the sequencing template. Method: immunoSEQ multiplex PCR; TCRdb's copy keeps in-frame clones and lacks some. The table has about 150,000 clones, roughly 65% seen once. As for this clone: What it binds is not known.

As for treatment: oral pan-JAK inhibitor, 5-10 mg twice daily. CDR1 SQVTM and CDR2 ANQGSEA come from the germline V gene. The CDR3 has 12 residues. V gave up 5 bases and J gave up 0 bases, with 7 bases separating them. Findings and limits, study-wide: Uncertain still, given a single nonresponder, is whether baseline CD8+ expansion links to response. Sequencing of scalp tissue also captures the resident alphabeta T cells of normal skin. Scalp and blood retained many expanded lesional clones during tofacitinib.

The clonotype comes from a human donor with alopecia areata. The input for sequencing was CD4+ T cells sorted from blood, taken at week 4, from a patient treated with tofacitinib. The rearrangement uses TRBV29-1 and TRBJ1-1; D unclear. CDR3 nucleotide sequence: TGCAGCGTTTATCTACTGAACACTGAAGCTTTCTTT. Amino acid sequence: CSVYLLNTEAFF.